This T cell receptor beta chain was documented in a study of PD-1 blockade in classical Hodgkin lymphoma. Every patient relapsed after autologous stem cell transplantation, and brentuximab vedotin exposure varied. As concerns this clone: Its specificity is not known.

This CDR3 region has 15 residues. The germline V and J ends were trimmed by 5 bases and 2 bases, with 12 bases remaining between them. The germline V gene has CDR1 SSHAT and CDR2 FNYEAQ (reference sequence). Whole-study results and caveats: At C4D1, TCR diversity had climbed significantly for CD4+ cells, though not for CD8+ cells. The authors have not defined what causes the repertoire differences, possibly disease activity or prior therapy.

Data came from immunoSEQ multiplex PCR; TCRdb stores just in-frame clones and leaves some out. This table holds roughly 4,500 clones, 50% to 70% found once. The rearrangement joins TRBV7-7 to TRBJ2-2; no clear D gene. The receptor was derived from a human donor with classical Hodgkin lymphoma. This specimen consisted of peripheral blood mononuclear cells (PBMCs), obtained at baseline. The CDR3 DNA follows: TGTGCCAGCAGCCCACTTTCAGGCAACACCGGGGAGCTGTTTTTT. Encoded protein: CASSPLSGNTGELFF.